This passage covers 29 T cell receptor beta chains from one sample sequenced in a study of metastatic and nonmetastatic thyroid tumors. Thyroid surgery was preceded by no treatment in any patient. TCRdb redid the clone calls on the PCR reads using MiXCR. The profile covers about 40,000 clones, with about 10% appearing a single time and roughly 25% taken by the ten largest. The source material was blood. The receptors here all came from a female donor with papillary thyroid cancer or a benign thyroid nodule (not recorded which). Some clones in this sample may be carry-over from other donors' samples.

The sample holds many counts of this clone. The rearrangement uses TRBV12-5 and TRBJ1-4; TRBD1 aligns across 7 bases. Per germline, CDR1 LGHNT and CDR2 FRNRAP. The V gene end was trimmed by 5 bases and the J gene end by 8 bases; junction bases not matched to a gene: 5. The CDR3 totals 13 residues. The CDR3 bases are TGTGCTAGTGGTACCGGGGACAGCGAAAAACTGTTTTTT. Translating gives CASGTGDSEKLFF.

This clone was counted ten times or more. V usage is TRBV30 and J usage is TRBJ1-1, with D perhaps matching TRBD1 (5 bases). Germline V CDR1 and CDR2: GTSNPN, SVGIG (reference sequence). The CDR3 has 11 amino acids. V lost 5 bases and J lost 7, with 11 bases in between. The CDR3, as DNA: TGTGCCTGGGGGACCGTGAATGAAGCTTTCTTT. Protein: CAWGTVNEAFF. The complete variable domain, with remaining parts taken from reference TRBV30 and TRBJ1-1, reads SQTIHQWPATLVQPVGSPLSLECTVEGTSNPNLYWYRQAAGRGLQLLFYSVGIGQISSEVPQNLSASRPQDRQFILSSKKLLLSDSGFYLCAWGTVNEAFFGQGTRLTVV.

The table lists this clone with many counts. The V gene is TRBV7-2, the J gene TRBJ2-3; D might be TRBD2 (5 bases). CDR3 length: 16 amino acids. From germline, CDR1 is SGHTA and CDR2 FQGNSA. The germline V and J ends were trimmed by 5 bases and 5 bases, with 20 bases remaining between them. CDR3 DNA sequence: TGTGCCAGCAGCCCCCCCCCAGGCGGGCCGGGAGATACGCAGTATTTT. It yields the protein CASSPPPGGPGDTQYF.

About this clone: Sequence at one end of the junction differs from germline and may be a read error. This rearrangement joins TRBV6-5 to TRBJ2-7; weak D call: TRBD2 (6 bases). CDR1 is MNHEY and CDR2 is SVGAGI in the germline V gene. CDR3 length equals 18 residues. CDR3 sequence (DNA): TGTGCCAGCAGTTACTTAACCATCGGGAGTCCTTCTCGAGACGAGCAGCACTTC. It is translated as CASSYLTIGSPSRDEQHF.

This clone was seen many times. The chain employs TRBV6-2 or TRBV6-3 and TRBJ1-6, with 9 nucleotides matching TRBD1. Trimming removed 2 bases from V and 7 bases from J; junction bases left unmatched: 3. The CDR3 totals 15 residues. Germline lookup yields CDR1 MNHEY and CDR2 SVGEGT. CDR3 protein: CASSYATGGNSPLHF. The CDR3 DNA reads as TGTGCCAGCAGTTACGCGACAGGGGGAAATTCACCCCTCCACTTT.

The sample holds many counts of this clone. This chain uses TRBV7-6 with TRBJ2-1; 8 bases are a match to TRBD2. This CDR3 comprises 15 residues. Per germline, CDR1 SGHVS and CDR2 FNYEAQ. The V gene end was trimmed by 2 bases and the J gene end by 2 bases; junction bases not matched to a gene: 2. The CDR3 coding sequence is TGTGCCAGCAGCTTAACTAGCGGAACCTACAATGAGCAGTTCTTC. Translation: CASSLTSGTYNEQFF.

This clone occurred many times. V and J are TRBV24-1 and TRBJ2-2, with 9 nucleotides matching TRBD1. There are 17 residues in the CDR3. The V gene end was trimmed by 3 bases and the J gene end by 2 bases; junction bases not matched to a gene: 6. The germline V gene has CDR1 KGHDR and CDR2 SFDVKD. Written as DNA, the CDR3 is TGTGCCACCAGTGATCAAGGACAGGGGACCAACACCGGGGAGCTGTTTTTT. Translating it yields CATSDQGQGTNTGELFF.

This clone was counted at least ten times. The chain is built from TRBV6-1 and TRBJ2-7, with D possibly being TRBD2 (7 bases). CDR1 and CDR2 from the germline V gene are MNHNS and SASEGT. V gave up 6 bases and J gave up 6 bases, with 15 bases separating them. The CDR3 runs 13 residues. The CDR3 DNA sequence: TGTGCCAGCAGACCCGGGGGGCCCTCCGAGCAGTACTTC. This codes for CASRPGGPSEQYF.

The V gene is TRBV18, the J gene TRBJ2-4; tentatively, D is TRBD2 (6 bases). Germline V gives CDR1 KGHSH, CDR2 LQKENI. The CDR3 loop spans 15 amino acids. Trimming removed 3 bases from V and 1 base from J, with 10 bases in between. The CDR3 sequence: CASSPAGRAKNIQYF. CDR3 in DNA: TGTGCCAGCTCACCGGCAGGGAGGGCCAAAAACATTCAGTACTTC.

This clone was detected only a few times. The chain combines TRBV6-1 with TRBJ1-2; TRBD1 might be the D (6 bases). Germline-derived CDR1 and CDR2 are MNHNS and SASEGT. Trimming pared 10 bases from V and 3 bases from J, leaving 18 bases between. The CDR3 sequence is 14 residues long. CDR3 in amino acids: CAIIAGAEDYGYTF. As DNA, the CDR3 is TGTGCCATCATTGCAGGGGCGGAGGACTATGGCTACACCTTC.

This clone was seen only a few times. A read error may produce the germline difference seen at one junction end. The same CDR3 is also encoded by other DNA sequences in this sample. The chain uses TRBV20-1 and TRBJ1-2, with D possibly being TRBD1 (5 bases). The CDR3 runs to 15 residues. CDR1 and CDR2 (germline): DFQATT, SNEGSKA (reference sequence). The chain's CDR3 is CSAREPTGFDYGYTF. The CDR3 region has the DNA TGCAGTGCTAGAGAGCCCACAGGTTTCGACTATGGTTACACCTTC.

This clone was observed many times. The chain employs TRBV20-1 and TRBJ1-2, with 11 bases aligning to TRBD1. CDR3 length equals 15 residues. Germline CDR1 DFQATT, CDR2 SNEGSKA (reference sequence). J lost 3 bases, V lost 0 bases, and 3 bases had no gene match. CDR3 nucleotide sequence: TGCAGTGCTAGAGAGTTGGGACAGGGGGACTATGGCTACACCTTC. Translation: CSARELGQGDYGYTF.

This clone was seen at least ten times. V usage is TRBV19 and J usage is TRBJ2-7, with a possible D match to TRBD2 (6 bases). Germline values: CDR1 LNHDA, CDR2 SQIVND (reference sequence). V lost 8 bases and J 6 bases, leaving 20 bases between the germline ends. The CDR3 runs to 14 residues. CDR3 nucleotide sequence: TGTGCCAGTGGGGGAGGACACTCTCTCGGCGAGCAGTACTTC. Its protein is CASGGGHSLGEQYF.

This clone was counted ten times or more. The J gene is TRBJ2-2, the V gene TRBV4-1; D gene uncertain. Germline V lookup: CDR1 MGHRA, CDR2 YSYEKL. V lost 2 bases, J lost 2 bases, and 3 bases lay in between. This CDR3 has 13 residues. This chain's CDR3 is CASSQINTGELFF. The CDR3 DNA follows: TGCGCCAGCAGCCAAATTAACACCGGGGAGCTGTTTTTT.

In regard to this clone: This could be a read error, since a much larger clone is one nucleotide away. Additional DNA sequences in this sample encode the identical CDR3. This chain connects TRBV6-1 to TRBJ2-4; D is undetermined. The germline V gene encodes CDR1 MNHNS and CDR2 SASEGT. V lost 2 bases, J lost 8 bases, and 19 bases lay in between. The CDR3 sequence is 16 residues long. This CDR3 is CASSETMGTRIDIQYF. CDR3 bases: TGTGCCAGCAGTGAAACGATGGGAACAAGGATAGACATTCAGTACTTC.

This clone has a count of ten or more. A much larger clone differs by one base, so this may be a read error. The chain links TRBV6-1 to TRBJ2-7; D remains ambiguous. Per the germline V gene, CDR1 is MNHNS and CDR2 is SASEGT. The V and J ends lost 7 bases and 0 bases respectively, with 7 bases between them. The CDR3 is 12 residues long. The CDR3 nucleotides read TGTGCCAGCATCCCGCCCTCCTACGAGCAGTACTTC. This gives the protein CASIPPSYEQYF.

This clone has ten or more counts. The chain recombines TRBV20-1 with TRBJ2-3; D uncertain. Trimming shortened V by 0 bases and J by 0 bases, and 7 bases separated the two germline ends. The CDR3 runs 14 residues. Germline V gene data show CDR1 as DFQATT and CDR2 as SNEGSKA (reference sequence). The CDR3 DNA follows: TGCAGTGCTAGAGACGTAACTAGCACAGATACGCAGTATTTT. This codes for CSARDVTSTDTQYF.

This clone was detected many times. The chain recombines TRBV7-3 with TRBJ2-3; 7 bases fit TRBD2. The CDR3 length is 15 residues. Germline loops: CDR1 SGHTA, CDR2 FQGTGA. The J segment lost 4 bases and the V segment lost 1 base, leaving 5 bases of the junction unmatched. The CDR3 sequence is CASSLMAGVADTQYF. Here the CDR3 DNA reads TGTGCCAGCAGCTTAATGGCGGGAGTGGCAGATACGCAGTATTTT. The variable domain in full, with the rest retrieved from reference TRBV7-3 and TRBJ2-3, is GAGVSQTPSNKVTEKGKYVELRCDPISGHTALYWYRQSLGQGPEFLIYFQGTGAADDSGLPNDRFFAVRPEGSVSTLKIQRTERGDSAVYLCASSLMAGVADTQYFGPGTRLTVL.

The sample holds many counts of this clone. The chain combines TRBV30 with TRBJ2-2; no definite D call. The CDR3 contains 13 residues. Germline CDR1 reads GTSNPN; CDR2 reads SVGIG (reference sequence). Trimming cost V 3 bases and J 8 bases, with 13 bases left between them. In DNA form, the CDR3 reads TGTGCCTGGAGCGATATGCTCCGGGGGGAGCTGTTTTTT. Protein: CAWSDMLRGELFF.

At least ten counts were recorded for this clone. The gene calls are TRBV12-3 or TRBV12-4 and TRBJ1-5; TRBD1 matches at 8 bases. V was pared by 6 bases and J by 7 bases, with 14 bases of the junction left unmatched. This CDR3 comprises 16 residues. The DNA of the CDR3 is TGTGCCAGCAGCCTCTTAACCGGACAGGGAGGGCAGCCCCAGCATTTT. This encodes CASSLLTGQGGQPQHF.

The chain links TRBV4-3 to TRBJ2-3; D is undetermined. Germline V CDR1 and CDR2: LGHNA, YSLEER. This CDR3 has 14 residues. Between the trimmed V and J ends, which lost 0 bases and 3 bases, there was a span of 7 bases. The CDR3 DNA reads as TGCGCCAGCAGCCAAGACCGCACTACAGATACGCAGTATTTT. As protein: CASSQDRTTDTQYF.

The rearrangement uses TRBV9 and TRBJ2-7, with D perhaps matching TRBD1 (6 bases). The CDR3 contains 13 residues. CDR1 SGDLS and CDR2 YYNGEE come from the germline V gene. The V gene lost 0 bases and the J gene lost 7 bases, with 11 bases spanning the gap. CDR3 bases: TGTGCCAGCAGCGTAGGGGCAGGGGCTGAGCAGTACTTC. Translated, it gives CASSVGAGAEQYF.

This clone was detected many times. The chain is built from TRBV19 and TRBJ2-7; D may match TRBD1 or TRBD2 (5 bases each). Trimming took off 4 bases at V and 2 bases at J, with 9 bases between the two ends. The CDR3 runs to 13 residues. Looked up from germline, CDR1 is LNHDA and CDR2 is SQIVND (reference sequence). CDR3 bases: TGTGCCAGTAGTAGTGGGACGGCCTACGAGCAGTACTTC. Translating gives CASSSGTAYEQYF. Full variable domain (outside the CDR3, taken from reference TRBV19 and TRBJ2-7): DGGITQSPKYLFRKEGQNVTLSCEQNLNHDAMYWYRQDPGQGLRLIYYSQIVNDFQKGDIAEGYSVSREKKESFPLTVTSAQKNPTAFYLCASSSGTAYEQYFGPGTRLTVT.

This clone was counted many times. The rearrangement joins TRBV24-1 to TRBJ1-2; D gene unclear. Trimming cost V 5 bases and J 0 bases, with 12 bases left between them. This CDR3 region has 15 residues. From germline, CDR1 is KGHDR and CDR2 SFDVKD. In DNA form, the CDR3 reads TGTGCCACCAGTGGCATCCCACCCCCTAACTATGGCTACACCTTC. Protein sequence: CATSGIPPPNYGYTF.

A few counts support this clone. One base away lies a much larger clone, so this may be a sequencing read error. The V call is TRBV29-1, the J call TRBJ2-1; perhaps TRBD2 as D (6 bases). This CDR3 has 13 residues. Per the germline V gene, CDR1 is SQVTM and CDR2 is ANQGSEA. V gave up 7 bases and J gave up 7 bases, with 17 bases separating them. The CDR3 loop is CSGGLARSNEQFF. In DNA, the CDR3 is TGCAGCGGCGGTCTAGCGCGATCAAATGAGCAGTTCTTC.

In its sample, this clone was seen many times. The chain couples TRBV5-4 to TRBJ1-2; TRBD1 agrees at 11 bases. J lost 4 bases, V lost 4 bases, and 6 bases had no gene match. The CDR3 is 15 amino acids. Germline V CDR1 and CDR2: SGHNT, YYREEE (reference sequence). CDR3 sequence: CASSTGQGEIYGYTF. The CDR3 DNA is TGTGCCAGCAGCACGGGACAGGGGGAGATCTATGGCTACACCTTC.

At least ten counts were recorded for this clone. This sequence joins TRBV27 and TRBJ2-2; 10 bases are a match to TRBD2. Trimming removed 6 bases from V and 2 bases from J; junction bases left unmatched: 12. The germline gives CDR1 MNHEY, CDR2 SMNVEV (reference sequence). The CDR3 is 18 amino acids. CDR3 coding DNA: TGTGCCAGCAGCTCCAGACCAGGACTAGCGGACAACACCGGGGAGCTGTTTTTT. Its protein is CASSSRPGLADNTGELFF.

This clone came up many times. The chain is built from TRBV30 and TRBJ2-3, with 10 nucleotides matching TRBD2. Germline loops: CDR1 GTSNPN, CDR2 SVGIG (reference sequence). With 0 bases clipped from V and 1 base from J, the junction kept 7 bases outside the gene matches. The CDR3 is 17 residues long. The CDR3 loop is CAWSVWAGTSGTDTQYF. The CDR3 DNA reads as TGTGCCTGGAGTGTTTGGGCCGGGACTAGCGGCACAGATACGCAGTATTTT.

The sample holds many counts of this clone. The CDR3 protein is CASSPLSSGANVLTF. CDR3 sequence (DNA): TGTGCCAGTAGTCCCCTTTCCTCTGGGGCCAACGTCCTGACTTTC. The rearrangement uses TRBV19 and TRBJ2-6; no clear D. Trimming pared 5 bases from V and 0 bases from J, leaving 8 bases between. Germline V gives CDR1 LNHDA, CDR2 SQIVND (reference sequence). This CDR3 has 15 amino acids.